This TCR beta chain came from a study of blood T cell repertoires in COVID-19. In the study overall: Material from acute and convalescent COVID-19 was sourced from the United States, Italy and Spain.

The authors' processing: Using reference gene primer amplification, nucleated cell counts were estimated. Sequencing was performed with immunoSEQ multiplex PCR; in TCRdb, only in-frame clones are kept and a portion is missing. That table supplies the V and J calls and clone size; D and trimming were determined from the DNA. Of about 230,000 clones listed, 80% to 90% are singletons. Cohorts were assigned according to the clinical history that participants reported. V dropped 0 bases and J dropped 10; count of bases not matched to a gene: 5. Germline values: CDR1 MNHEY, CDR2 SVGAGI. The CDR3 sequence is 15 residues long.

The TCR sequence derives from a man between 18 and 29 years old who had recovered from COVID-19. Material for sequencing was PBMCs or T cells enriched from blood (not recorded which). The chain is built from TRBV6-5 and TRBJ1-6; 8 positions agree with TRBD1. CDR3 region: CASSYSDRAGSPLHF. The CDR3, as DNA: TGTGCCAGCAGTTACTCGGACAGGGCTGGGTCACCCCTCCACTTT.